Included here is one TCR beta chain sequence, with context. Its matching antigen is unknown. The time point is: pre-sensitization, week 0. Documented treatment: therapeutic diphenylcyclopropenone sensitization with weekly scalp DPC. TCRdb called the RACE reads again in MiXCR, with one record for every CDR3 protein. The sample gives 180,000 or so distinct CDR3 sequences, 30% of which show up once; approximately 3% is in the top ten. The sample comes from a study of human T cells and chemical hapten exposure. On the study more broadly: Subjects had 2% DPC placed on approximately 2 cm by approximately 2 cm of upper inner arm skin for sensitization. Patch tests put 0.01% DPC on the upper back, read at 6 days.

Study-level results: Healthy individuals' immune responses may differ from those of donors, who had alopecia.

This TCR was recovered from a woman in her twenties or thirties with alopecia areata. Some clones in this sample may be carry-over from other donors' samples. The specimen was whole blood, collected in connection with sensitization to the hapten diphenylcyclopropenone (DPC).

CDR3 in DNA: TGCGCCAGCAGCAACAGACAGGGAAGCTCCTATAATTCACCCCTCCACTTT. This encodes CASSNRQGSSYNSPLHF. The V call is TRBV5-1, the J call TRBJ1-6; TRBD1 aligns across 7 bases. In germline, CDR1 is SGHRS, CDR2 YFSETQ. The ends lost 4 bases at V and 0 bases at J; junction bases unmatched: 7. The CDR3 runs to 17 residues.